Following are 3 T cell receptor beta chains from one sample sequenced in a study of T cells in Graves' hyperthyroidism and ophthalmopathy. Authors of the study amplified TCR beta CDR3 regions from RNA transcripts. The HTBI primer set drove a first-round RT-PCR of the TCR CDR3. TCRdb itself ran the multiplex PCR reads through MiXCR, one entry per CDR3 protein. Altogether approximately 600,000 distinct CDR3 sequences are present, less than 25% being singletons, with the ten largest covering 30% to 40%. The sequencing sample was made of blood. The source of these receptors is a man aged 25 to 40 with Graves' ophthalmopathy.

The sample holds a few counts of this clonotype. The chain combines TRBV20-1 with TRBJ2-7; possibly TRBD1 for D (5 bases). Germline CDR1 reads DFQATT; CDR2 reads SNEGSKA (reference sequence). The CDR3 totals 15 residues. V was pared by 0 bases and J by 3 bases, with 15 bases between. The CDR3 here is CSARDFGHNHYEQYF. CDR3 nucleotide sequence: TGCAGTGCTAGAGATTTCGGACATAACCACTACGAGCAGTACTTC.

The table lists this clonotype with many counts. J is TRBJ1-1 and V is TRBV11-2, with D unclear. CDR1 is SGHAT, CDR2 FQNNGV, per germline. The CDR3 sequence is 14 residues long. Trimming removed 2 bases at V and 8 bases at J, with 15 bases between. CDR3 in DNA: TGTGCCAGCAGCTTAAGTACGCCAGACATCGAAGCTTTCTTT. Protein: CASSLSTPDIEAFF.

This clonotype appeared a few times. The rearrangement links TRBV7-9 to TRBJ2-1, with TRBD2 matching 16 bases. The germline CDR1 and CDR2 sequences are SEHNR and FQNEAQ (reference sequence). Trimming removed 6 bases from V and 14 bases from J; junction bases left unmatched: 16. The CDR3 runs to 17 residues. The CDR3 protein is CASSSPGTSGRAGRKFF. As DNA, the CDR3 is TGTGCCAGCAGTTCCCCCGGGACTAGCGGGAGGGCTGGCCGAAAGTTCTTC.